This T cell receptor beta chain was recorded in a study of blood T cell repertoires in COVID-19 (dated by TCRdb to about 2020). Regarding the complete study: Collaborator samples came from the United States, Italy and Spain and covered acute and convalescent phases of COVID-19. HLA class I and class II types, where available, came from metadata supplied by the sample provider rather than from assay-based typing. The material from the prospective study consisted of cDNA or gDNA derived from T cells, B-cell-depleted T cells, or PBMCs. The samples were drawn from two sources: the first 160 participants of the ongoing ImmuneRACE study, and 1,000 to 1,500 subjects contributed by 6 global collaborators. Subjects who had been exposed to COVID-19, were actively infected with it, or had recovered from it provided the deeply sampled blood TCRbeta repertoires that made up the dataset. The repertoires were released in a freely available public database meant as a resource for research on the immune response to SARS-CoV-2. The sample metadata nearly always contained a de-identified subject ID, COVID-19 status, age in years and sex. Broad study findings and their caveats: How much clinical and demographic metadata was included differed by source and by participant, and the metadata was provided uncurated.

Each collaborating institution followed its own protocols to collect whole blood in K2EDTA tubes. For TCRbeta analysis, collaborator samples were shipped as frozen whole blood, as isolated PBMCs, or as DNA extracted from either sample type. In regard to this clone: The antigen this receptor binds is unknown. Per-base quality was not reported, and no clone a single base away is much larger than it.

TCRbeta CDR3 regions were amplified from genomic DNA using the immunoSEQ Assay, a bias-controlled multiplex PCR. Per the source publication's procedure: Nucleated cell counts per sample were estimated from amplification of reference gene primers within the assay. Sequence reads were collapsed and filtered to measure the absolute abundance of every unique TCRbeta CDR3 rearrangement. For each sample, productive Simpson clonality was calculated as the square root of Simpson's diversity index over productive rearrangements. In TCRdb, the immuneACCESS table is reduced to in-frame sequences with V and J assigned. These tables do not hold every clone; where another copy was compared, an unresolved V gene accounts for under half, and the others remain unexplained. For V, J and clone size, that table is used; D and trimming come from the DNA. For this sample there are 85,000 to 95,000 clones; more than 70% appear just once. The top ten clones comprise roughly 14% of the sample.

As encoded in the germline V gene, CDR1 is SGHRS while CDR2 is YFSETQ. V is cut by 4 bases and J by 4 bases, and the space between the germline ends is 14 bases. The CDR3 measures 15 amino acids from cysteine to phenylalanine. Here the CDR3 DNA is all that survives: 45 bases in frame from base 1. Sequenced material: peripheral blood. The chain employs TRBV5-1 and TRBJ1-4; the D gene is unclear. This clonotype originated in a woman over 75 with acute or convalescent COVID-19. The sequenced DNA: TGCGCCAGCAGCCCCATCGGGGAGCATAATGAAAAACTGTTTTTT. The translation is CASSPIGEHNEKLFF.